The clone carrying this T cell receptor (beta chain) was observed a handful of times. What it binds is unknown. TCR beta VDJ and CDR3 profiles were obtained from a genomic DNA template. TCRdb used MiXCR to reprocess the reads, holding one entry per CDR3 protein. Among around 500,000 distinct CDR3 sequences, around 30% were seen once, and the ten largest hold 0.75% to 0.95%. The CDR3 loop spans 15 amino acids. V was shortened by 4 bases and J by 4 bases, with 16 bases between the two germline ends. The V gene's germline CDR1 is SGHDN and CDR2 FVKESK. Patients chosen for sequencing had CD8+CD57+ cells that had expanded, as shown by flow cytometry. The diagnosis in all patients was severe acquired aplastic anemia. The entry originates in a study of CD8+CD57+ T cells in acquired aplastic anemia. Looking at the study overall: Across the sorted CD4+ and CD8+ cells, DNA amounts averaged 3.2 ug.

Study results and caveats: In CD8+ cells, Simpson's diversity showed no significant difference between patients and controls. Patients had roughly 31 CD8+ CDR3 sequences in common with controls (the shared set).

The clonotype was recovered from a human donor with aplastic anemia. The chain combines TRBV14 with TRBJ1-1; no reliable D call. Sample: sorted CD4+, CD8+, or CD8+CD57+ T cells (not recorded which) from PBMCs. The CDR3 loop is CASSRLVFAGTEAFF. CDR3 in DNA: TGTGCCAGCAGCCGCTTGGTATTTGCGGGCACTGAAGCTTTCTTT.